Listed below are T cell receptor beta chains from one sample, sequenced in a study of T cells in localized non-small cell lung cancer. Only in-frame clones appear in the TCRdb table, and some are missing; sequencing was by immunoSEQ multiplex PCR. The profile shows about 2,400 clones, about 20% of them singletons. The source was lung tumor tissue, collected before any cancer treatment. These TCRs come from a man aged 40-75 years with stage I lung adenocarcinoma. Both conserved end residues are trimmed from each CDR3. A D gene is named only where the DNA matches it firmly.

>.|TRBV11-3|TRBJ1-6
ASSFGPDYNSPLH
>.|TRBV7-5|TRBJ1-2
ASSSQTGGLDGYT
>.|TRBV6-8|TRBJ1-3
ASSYSRWERYVSGNTIY
>.|TRBV11-3|TRBJ2-2
ASSLNPNTGELF
>TRBD2|TRBV6-7|TRBJ2-1
ASSPSGSPYNEQF
>TRBD2|TRBV28|TRBJ2-7
ATESGRAMYEQY
>.|TRBV6-8|TRBJ1-4
ASSSLRDVVEKLF
>.|TRBV9|TRBJ1-5
ASSPGVSNQPQH
>.|TRBV9|TRBJ1-5
ASSARDSNQPQH
>.|TRBV29-1|TRBJ2-5
SVSGPSSQETQY
>TRBD1|TRBV5-1|TRBJ2-7
ASSSSGGTYEQY
>.|TRBV5-1|TRBJ2-5
ASSFGGVQETQY
>.|TRBV10-3|TRBJ2-1
AISEAARGYNEQF
>.|TRBV6-8|TRBJ2-5
AISGEGETQY